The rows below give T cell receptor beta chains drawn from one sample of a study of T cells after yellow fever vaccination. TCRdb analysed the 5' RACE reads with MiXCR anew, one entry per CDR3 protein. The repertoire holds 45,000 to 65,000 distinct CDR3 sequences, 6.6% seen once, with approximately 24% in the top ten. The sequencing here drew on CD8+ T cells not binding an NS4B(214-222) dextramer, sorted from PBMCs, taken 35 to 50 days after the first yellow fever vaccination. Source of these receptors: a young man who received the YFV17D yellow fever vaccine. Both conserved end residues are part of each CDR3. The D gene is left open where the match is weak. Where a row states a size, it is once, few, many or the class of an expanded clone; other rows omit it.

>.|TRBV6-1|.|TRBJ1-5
CASSVPGPNQPQHF
TGTGCCAGCAGTGTTCCGGGACCCAATCAGCCCCAGCATTTT
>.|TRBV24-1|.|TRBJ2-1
CATSDFVRDEQFF
TGTGCCACCAGTGATTTTGTCCGAGATGAGCAGTTCTTC
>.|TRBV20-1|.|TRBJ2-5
CSADLPVRFGETQYF
TGCAGTGCTGACCTGCCGGTCAGATTTGGGGAGACCCAGTACTTC
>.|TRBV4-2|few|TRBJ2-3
CASSQARLTSTDTQYF
TGTGCCAGCAGCCAAGCCCGACTGACTAGCACAGATACGCAGTATTTT
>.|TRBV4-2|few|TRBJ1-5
CASSQGARATVQPQHF
TGTGCCAGCAGCCAAGGGGCCAGGGCGACGGTTCAGCCCCAGCATTTT
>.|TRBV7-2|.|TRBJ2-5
CASSLTWYQETQYF
TGTGCCAGCAGCTTAACCTGGTACCAAGAGACCCAGTACTTC
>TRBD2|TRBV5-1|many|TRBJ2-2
CASSFWLAGNTGELFF
TGCGCCAGCAGCTTTTGGCTAGCGGGGAACACCGGGGAGCTGTTTTTT
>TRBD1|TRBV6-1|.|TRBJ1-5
CASARTGGNNQPQHF
TGTGCCAGCGCCCGGACAGGGGGAAACAATCAGCCCCAGCATTTT
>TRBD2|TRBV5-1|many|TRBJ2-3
CASSPGLAGPTDTQYF
TGCGCCAGCAGCCCCGGACTAGCGGGGCCCACAGATACGCAGTATTTT
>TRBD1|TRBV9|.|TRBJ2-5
CASSVPRTGGNQETQYF
TGTGCCAGCAGCGTTCCTAGGACAGGGGGTAACCAAGAGACCCAGTACTTC
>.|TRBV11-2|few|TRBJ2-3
CASSLTGNTQYF
TGTGCCAGCAGCTTAACCGGCAATACGCAGTATTTT
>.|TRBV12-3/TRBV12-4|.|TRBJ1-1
CASSLAIGSLDTEAFF
TGTGCCAGCAGTTTAGCTATCGGAAGTTTGGACACTGAAGCTTTCTTT
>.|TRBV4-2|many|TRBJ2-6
CASSQHTGTGANVLTF
TGTGCCAGCAGCCAACACACAGGGACCGGGGCCAACGTCCTGACTTTC
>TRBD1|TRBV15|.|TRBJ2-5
CATSRMPGQGFEETQYF
TGTGCCACCAGCAGGATGCCGGGACAGGGGTTCGAGGAGACCCAGTACTTC
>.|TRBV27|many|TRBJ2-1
CASSFQGGENEQFF
TGTGCCAGCAGTTTTCAGGGTGGTGAGAATGAGCAGTTCTTC
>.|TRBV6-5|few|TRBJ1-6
CASSYSVQIDSPLHF
TGTGCCAGCAGTTACTCAGTCCAAATAGATTCACCCCTCCACTTT
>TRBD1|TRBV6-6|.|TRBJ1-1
CASSRQGAEEAFF
TGTGCCAGCAGTAGACAGGGGGCAGAGGAAGCTTTCTTT
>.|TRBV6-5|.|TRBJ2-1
CASSYSPAGPSYNEQFF
TGTGCCAGCAGTTACTCTCCCGCAGGGCCCTCCTACAATGAGCAGTTCTTC
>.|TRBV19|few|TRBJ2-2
CEREAGELFF
TGTGAGAGGGAGGCCGGGGAGCTGTTTTTT
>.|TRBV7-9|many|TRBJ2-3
CASSSTRGTDTQYF
TGTGCCAGCAGCTCAACTAGAGGCACAGATACGCAGTATTTT
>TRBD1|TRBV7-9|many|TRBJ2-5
CASSLQGARQETQYF
TGTGCCAGCAGTTTACAGGGGGCGCGGCAAGAGACCCAGTACTTC
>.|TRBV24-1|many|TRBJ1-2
CATSPQGYTF
TGTGCCACCAGTCCACAAGGCTACACCTTC
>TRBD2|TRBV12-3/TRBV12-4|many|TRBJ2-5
CASTPGGGETQYF
TGTGCCAGCACCCCGGGCGGGGGAGAGACCCAGTACTTC
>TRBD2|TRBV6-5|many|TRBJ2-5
CASSYFRPAGGPQETQYF
TGTGCCAGCAGTTACTTCCGGCCAGCGGGGGGCCCTCAAGAGACCCAGTACTTC
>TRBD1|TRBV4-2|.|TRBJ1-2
CASSHMTRQGWNYGYTF
TGTGCCAGCAGCCATATGACACGACAGGGATGGAACTATGGCTACACCTTC
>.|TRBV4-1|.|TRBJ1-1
CASSQDSGNTEAFF
TGCGCCAGCAGCCAAGATTCGGGGAACACTGAAGCTTTCTTT
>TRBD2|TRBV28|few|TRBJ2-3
CASSLREGPSSDTQYF
TGTGCCAGCAGTCTGCGGGAGGGGCCTAGCTCAGATACGCAGTATTTT
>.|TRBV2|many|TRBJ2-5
CASRNAQETQYF
TGTGCCAGCAGAAACGCCCAAGAGACCCAGTACTTC
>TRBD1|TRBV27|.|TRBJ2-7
CASSTTGGSSYEQYF
TGTGCCAGCAGTACAACAGGGGGGAGCTCCTACGAGCAGTACTTC
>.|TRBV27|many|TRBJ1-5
CASSFRAVQPQHF
TGTGCCAGCAGTTTCAGGGCTGTTCAGCCCCAGCATTTT
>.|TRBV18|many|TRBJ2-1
CASSPNTGMDEQFF
TGTGCCAGCTCACCAAATACAGGGATGGATGAGCAGTTCTTC